The next 8 T cell receptor beta chains were all read from a single sample in a study of T cell changes during pregnancy in multiple sclerosis. The method was immunoSEQ multiplex PCR; TCRdb's version includes in-frame clones alone and lacks a portion of them. The data contain approximately 130,000 clones, approximately 96% of them singletons. Sequencing was performed on peripheral blood, taken after pregnancy. These receptors came from a female donor with multiple sclerosis, enrolled in a pregnancy study.

The rearrangement joins TRBV7-9 to TRBJ2-2; D perhaps matches TRBD1 (5 bases). The germline V and J ends were trimmed by 5 bases and 3 bases, with 13 bases remaining between them. CDR1 and CDR2 from the germline V gene are SEHNR and FQNEAQ (reference sequence). CDR3 length: 15 amino acids. This chain's CDR3 is CASSPQGPDTGELFF. The CDR3 bases are TGTGCCAGCAGCCCTCAGGGCCCGGACACCGGGGAGCTGTTTTTT. The full variable domain, completed using reference TRBV7-9 and TRBJ2-2, is DTGVSQNPRHKITKRGQNVTFRCDPISEHNRLYWYRQTLGQGPEFLTYFQNEAQLEKSRLLSDRFSAERPKGSFSTLEIQRTEQGDSAMYLCASSPQGPDTGELFFGEGSRLTVL.

J is TRBJ2-5 and V is TRBV6-5; perhaps TRBD1 as D (6 bases). The germline V gene encodes CDR1 MNHEY and CDR2 SVGAGI. The V and J ends lost 6 bases and 2 bases respectively, with 13 bases between them. This CDR3 has 14 residues. The CDR3 sequence: CASSNRQVQETQYF. CDR3 bases: TGTGCCAGCAGCAATCGACAGGTTCAAGAGACCCAGTACTTC.

The V gene is TRBV14, the J gene TRBJ2-1; 10 nucleotides agree with TRBD2. Germline V gene data show CDR1 as SGHDN and CDR2 as FVKESK. This CDR3 spans 17 amino acids. V lost 0 bases to trimming and J lost 6 bases; unmatched junction nucleotides: 8. The CDR3 loop reads CASSQDSGGLAANEQFF. In DNA form, the CDR3 reads TGTGCCAGCAGCCAAGATTCGGGAGGACTAGCGGCCAATGAGCAGTTCTTC.

The V call is TRBV6-6, the J call TRBJ2-5; D is unresolved. This CDR3 has 13 amino acids. The V gene lost 5 bases and the J gene lost 4 bases, with 11 bases spanning the gap. The germline V gene encodes CDR1 MNHNY and CDR2 SVGAGI (reference sequence). CDR3 bases: TGTGCCAGCAGTCAAAAATTAGTAGAGACCCAGTACTTC. Protein: CASSQKLVETQYF.

The chain links TRBV5-1 to TRBJ2-1; 10 nucleotides line up with TRBD1. There are 17 residues in the CDR3. J gave up 7 bases and V 2 bases, and 12 bases lay outside the gene matches. CDR1 SGHRS and CDR2 YFSETQ come from the germline V gene. CDR3 DNA: TGCGCCAGCAGCTTTGGAGATCGACAGGGGGCGGGGAATGAGCAGTTCTTC. This encodes CASSFGDRQGAGNEQFF.

V usage is TRBV5-1 and J usage is TRBJ2-4; 8 positions match TRBD1. The CDR3 length is 18 residues. CDR1 SGHRS and CDR2 YFSETQ come from the germline V gene. Unmatched junction bases numbered 14, after V lost 3 bases and J lost 3 bases. CDR3 bases: TGCGCCAGCAGCTCCAGGGGGCAAGACGTCTTAGGCAAAAACATTCAGTACTTC. It is translated as CASSSRGQDVLGKNIQYF.

The chain employs TRBV4-1 and TRBJ1-2; TRBD1 is a possible D gene (5 bases). CDR3 length equals 15 residues. The ends were cut back, 5 bases at V and 0 bases at J, with 13 bases in the middle. Looked up from germline, CDR1 is MGHRA and CDR2 is YSYEKL. This chain's CDR3 is CASSEPGTPNYGYTF. CDR3 DNA: TGCGCCAGCAGCGAACCAGGGACTCCTAACTATGGCTACACCTTC.

This rearrangement joins TRBV29-1 to TRBJ2-6; TRBD1 is a possible D gene (8 bases). Trimming shortened V by 5 bases and J by 1 base, and 15 bases separated the two germline ends. The CDR3 runs to 16 residues. CDR1 is SQVTM, CDR2 ANQGSEA, per germline. In DNA, the CDR3 is TGCAGCGTTACAGGGGGGGGTAGATCTGGGGCCAACGTCCTGACTTTC. Translating it yields CSVTGGGRSGANVLTF.